The 21 T cell receptor beta chains below were found in one sample sequenced in a study of blood T cell repertoires in COVID-19. The protocol was immunoSEQ multiplex PCR, while the TCRdb copy is restricted to in-frame clones and leaves out a portion. The table includes about 250,000 clones, about 87% detected once. The specimen was PBMCs or T cells enriched from blood (not recorded which). All receptors derive from a woman between 50 and 59 years old who had recovered from COVID-19.

The chain carries TRBV2 and TRBJ2-3; a possible D gene is TRBD1 (6 bases). Per germline, CDR1 SNHLY and CDR2 FYNNEI. The V end lost 4 bases, the J end lost 3 bases, and 8 bases lay between the germline ends. CDR3 length equals 13 residues. As DNA, the CDR3 is TGTGCCAGCAGTGCCCAGGGGACAGATACGCAGTATTTT. Amino acid sequence: CASSAQGTDTQYF.

The rearrangement links TRBV6-5 to TRBJ2-1; 9 bases align to TRBD1. Trimming took 2 bases from V and 4 from J; bases not matched to a gene: 3. CDR3 size: 15 residues. Germline lookup yields CDR1 MNHEY and CDR2 SVGAGI. The CDR3 region has the DNA TGTGCCAGCAGTTACAGGGACAGGGTTTACAATGAGCAGTTCTTC. Amino acid sequence: CASSYRDRVYNEQFF.

This chain links TRBV18 with TRBJ2-1; TRBD2 aligns across 10 bases. The CDR3 is made up of 15 amino acids. Germline CDR1 KGHSH, CDR2 LQKENI. V shed 6 bases, J shed 8 bases, and the junction held 10 bases outside the gene matches. CDR3 protein: CASSLLAGLFDEQFF. CDR3 in DNA: TGTGCCAGCTCGTTACTAGCGGGATTGTTCGATGAGCAGTTCTTC.

The chain links TRBV5-4 to TRBJ1-2; 7 positions match TRBD1. Germline CDR1 and CDR2: SGHNT and YYREEE (reference sequence). The CDR3 spans 14 residues. Trimming took 4 bases from V and 7 from J; bases not matched to a gene: 10. The CDR3 region has the DNA TGTGCCAGCAGCGGCGGGACAGAGTATTTTGGCTACACCTTC. Protein sequence: CASSGGTEYFGYTF.

The chain combines TRBV2 with TRBJ1-5; 8 nucleotides match TRBD1. This CDR3 comprises 14 residues. CDR1 SNHLY and CDR2 FYNNEI come from the germline V gene. Losses at the gene ends were 5 bases for V and 7 bases for J; bases not matched to a gene: 7. The CDR3 DNA reads TGTGCCAGCAGTTCCGTTACAGGGGGACAGCCCCAGCATTTT. This translates into CASSSVTGGQPQHF.

This clone was seen a handful of times. This chain uses TRBV6-2 or TRBV6-3 with TRBJ1-2; D not resolved. Trimming pared 6 bases from V and 5 bases from J, leaving 13 bases between. This CDR3 has 13 residues. Germline CDR1 and CDR2: MNHEY and SVGEGT. The CDR3 DNA is TGTGCCAGCAGCAACAGCTCCCCGTATGGCTACACCTTC. Its translation is CASSNSSPYGYTF.

The CDR3 coding sequence is TGTGCCTGGAGTTCTAGGGGCCATCAGCCCCAGCATTTT. Protein product: CAWSSRGHQPQHF. The chain couples TRBV30 to TRBJ1-5; possibly TRBD1 for D (5 bases). The germline V gene has CDR1 GTSNPN and CDR2 SVGIG (reference sequence). The CDR3 runs 13 residues. Trimming shortened V by 2 bases and J by 5 bases, and 10 bases separated the two germline ends.

CDR3 amino acids: CSASPGQSYGYTF. The DNA for the CDR3 is TGCAGTGCTAGTCCGGGACAGTCGTATGGCTACACCTTC. The V call is TRBV20-1, the J call TRBJ1-2; 7 positions agree with TRBD1. The CDR3 length is 13 residues. From germline, CDR1 is DFQATT and CDR2 SNEGSKA (reference sequence). V dropped 3 bases and J dropped 5; count of bases not matched to a gene: 6.

The V call is TRBV4-1, the J call TRBJ2-2; TRBD2 is a possible D gene (6 bases). The CDR3 runs 16 residues. Per germline, CDR1 MGHRA and CDR2 YSYEKL. With 2 bases removed from V and 0 bases from J, the gap between germline ends came to 10 bases. DNA for the CDR3: TGCGCCAGCAGCCAAAGTAGCGGTGCGAACACCGGGGAGCTGTTTTTT. Amino acid sequence: CASSQSSGANTGELFF.

The chain uses TRBV2 and TRBJ2-2; possibly TRBD1 for D (6 bases). V lost 1 base and J lost 5, with 11 bases in between. Germline V gene data show CDR1 as SNHLY and CDR2 as FYNNEI. There are 15 residues in the CDR3. For the CDR3, the DNA is TGTGCCAGCAGTGAAGGGGGGCGGGTTACCGGGGAGCTGTTTTTT. Its translation: CASSEGGRVTGELFF.

V usage is TRBV6-5 and J usage is TRBJ2-7, with 7 bases lining up with TRBD1. This CDR3 is built from 16 residues. The germline V gene has CDR1 MNHEY and CDR2 SVGAGI. V dropped 6 bases and J dropped 1; count of bases not matched to a gene: 12. The CDR3 sequence is CASSYKSGTASYEQYF. CDR3 coding DNA: TGTGCCAGCAGCTACAAGTCCGGGACAGCTTCCTACGAGCAGTACTTC.

Only one count was recorded for this clone. This chain joins TRBV5-1 and TRBJ1-6; no firm D call. V gave up 1 base and J gave up 6 bases, with 11 bases separating them. CDR1 and CDR2 from the germline V gene are SGHRS and YFSETQ. The CDR3 spans 15 residues. CDR3: CASSLLAEVNSPLHF. The DNA for the CDR3 is TGCGCCAGCAGCTTGCTAGCGGAAGTTAATTCACCCCTCCACTTT.

This sequence joins TRBV7-2 and TRBJ1-5; D uncertain. The CDR3 is made up of 15 amino acids. Germline V gene data show CDR1 as SGHTA and CDR2 as FQGNSA. The germline V and J ends were trimmed by 1 base and 0 bases, with 7 bases remaining between them. Here the CDR3 reads CASSLEYSSNQPQHF. The CDR3 nucleotides read TGTGCCAGCAGCTTAGAGTATAGTAGCAATCAGCCCCAGCATTTT.

This chain uses TRBV5-1 with TRBJ2-1; 12 bases align to TRBD2. CDR1 is SGHRS and CDR2 is YFSETQ in the germline V gene. Trimming removed 4 bases from V and 5 bases from J; junction bases left unmatched: 7. The CDR3 runs to 16 residues. The DNA of the CDR3 is TGCGCCAGCAGCCCGCCCAGACTAGCGGGAGACAATGAGCAGTTCTTC. This gives the protein CASSPPRLAGDNEQFF.

The genes are TRBV28 and TRBJ1-5; TRBD1 might be the D (5 bases). The CDR3 sequence is 14 residues long. Trimming left V 7 bases short and J 7 bases short, with 17 bases between. Germline V lookup: CDR1 MDHEN, CDR2 SYDVKM. The CDR3 loop is CASKAQGMRQPQHF. Here the CDR3 DNA reads TGTGCCAGCAAGGCCCAGGGTATGAGACAGCCCCAGCATTTT.

Of note for this clone: At one end the junction does not follow the germline gene, possibly because of a read error. The chain has TRBV11-3 and TRBJ2-1, with a weak D call TRBD2 (6 bases). The CDR3 is 15 amino acids. Germline loops: CDR1 SGHNT, CDR2 YENEEA. CDR3 DNA: TGTGCCAGCAACTTAGAGAATGGCGGGAACAATGAGCAGTTCTTC. It codes for CASNLENGGNNEQFF.

The rearrangement joins TRBV30 to TRBJ1-2, with D unresolved. CDR3 length equals 9 residues. Germline V gene sequence: CDR1 GTSNPN, CDR2 SVGIG (reference sequence). The CDR3, as DNA: TGTGCTGGAGGGCAGGGCTACACCTTC. This translates into CAGGQGYTF.

This chain joins TRBV2 and TRBJ2-7; 7 nucleotides align to TRBD1. Germline V gene data show CDR1 as SNHLY and CDR2 as FYNNEI. V lost 7 bases, J lost 1 base, and 7 bases stayed unmatched. This CDR3 is 14 amino acids long. CDR3 in DNA: TGTGCCAGCAACGACAGGGTTTTATCCTACGAGCAGTACTTC. It yields the protein CASNDRVLSYEQYF.

The chain joins TRBV19 to TRBJ2-1; 9 positions match TRBD1. Germline trimming cut 7 bases from V and 10 bases from J; bases unmatched to any gene: 20. The germline V gene encodes CDR1 LNHDA and CDR2 SQIVND (reference sequence). This CDR3 has 17 residues. CDR3 sequence: CASMGMFRTGVREEQFF. CDR3 nucleotide sequence: TGTGCCAGTATGGGTATGTTTCGGACAGGGGTTCGTGAGGAGCAGTTCTTC.

The chain employs TRBV28 and TRBJ1-3; D not certain. The CDR3 is 14 residues long. Between the trimmed V and J ends, which lost 3 bases and 0 bases, there was a span of 6 bases. Per the germline V gene, CDR1 is MDHEN and CDR2 is SYDVKM. CDR3 loop: CASSLEFSGNTIYF. The DNA of the CDR3 is TGTGCCAGCAGTTTGGAGTTCTCTGGAAACACCATATATTTT.

This clone was seen a single time. The V gene is TRBV7-2, the J gene TRBJ1-1, with TRBD1 as a possible D gene (5 bases). This CDR3 is built from 15 residues. From germline, CDR1 is SGHTA and CDR2 FQGNSA. V lost 6 bases to trimming and J lost 1 base, with 15 bases between them. This chain's CDR3 is CASRQPGLRNTEAFF. As DNA, the CDR3 is TGTGCCAGCAGGCAACCGGGACTCCGGAACACTGAAGCTTTCTTT.